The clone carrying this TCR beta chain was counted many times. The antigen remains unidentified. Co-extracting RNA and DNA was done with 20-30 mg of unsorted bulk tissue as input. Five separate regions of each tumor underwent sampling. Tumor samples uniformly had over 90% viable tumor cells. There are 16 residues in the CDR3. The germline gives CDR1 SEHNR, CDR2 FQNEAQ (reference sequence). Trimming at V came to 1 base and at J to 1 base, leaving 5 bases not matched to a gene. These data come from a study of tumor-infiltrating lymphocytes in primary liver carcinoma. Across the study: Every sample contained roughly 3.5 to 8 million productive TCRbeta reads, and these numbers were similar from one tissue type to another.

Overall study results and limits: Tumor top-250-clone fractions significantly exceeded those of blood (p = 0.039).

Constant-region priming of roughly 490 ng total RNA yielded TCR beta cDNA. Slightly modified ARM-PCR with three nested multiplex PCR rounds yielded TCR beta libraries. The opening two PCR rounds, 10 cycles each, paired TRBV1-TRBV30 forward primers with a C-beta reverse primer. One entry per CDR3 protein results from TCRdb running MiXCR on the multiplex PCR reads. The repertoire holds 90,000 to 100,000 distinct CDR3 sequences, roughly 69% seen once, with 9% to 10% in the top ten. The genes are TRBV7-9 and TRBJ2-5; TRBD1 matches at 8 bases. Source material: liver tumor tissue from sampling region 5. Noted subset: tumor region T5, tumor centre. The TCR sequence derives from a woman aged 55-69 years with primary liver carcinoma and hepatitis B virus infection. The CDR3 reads CASSLGRTGSQETQYF. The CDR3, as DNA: TGTGCCAGCAGCTTAGGTCGGACAGGGTCCCAAGAGACCCAGTACTTC.